Below, one T cell receptor (beta chain) is given with its context. Its antigen target is currently unknown. Base quality data are lacking; no much larger clone is found one base away. The immunoSEQ hsTCRB v3.0 assay was used at survey level resolution for TRB variable region sequencing. The targeted TRB sequencing depth was about 40,000-50,000 T-cell genomes per sample. An Illumina MiSeq with a v3 150-cycle kit was used to sequence the pooled TRB libraries. Regarding the original processing steps: Repertoire analysis ran in R within a reproducible Nextflow workflow covering QC, data transformation and analysis. Custom analyses were implemented in LymphoSeq2, an R package for AIRR-Seq data exploration. Four samples yielding fewer than 5000 total TRB sequences were excluded, leaving 188 analyzed HIV repertoires. Among the roughly 200 retained HIV repertoires, some 60 were collected before ART initiation and roughly 130 after ART initiation. Repertoires were downsampled to 5000 TRB nucleotide sequences, and summary statistics were averaged over 100 downsampling iterations. TRB sequences were retained for analysis only if CDR3 regions of at least seven amino acids were present. Two measures captured diversity: a Shannon entropy-derived clonality score and the Gini coefficient. In the repertoire networks, any two of the top 5000 CDR3 amino acid sequences were linked whenever the two sequences differed by an edit distance of one. GLIPH2 predicted antigen specificity groups and MHC restriction for TRB CDR3 amino acid sequences. To flag known associations with CMV, EBV, HIV or tissue antigens, CDR3 amino acid sequences were compared against VDJdb and McPAS-TCR. Pre-ART, post-ART and control groups were compared with Wilcoxon signed-rank tests and Holm-Bonferroni correction. The table comes from immuneACCESS by way of TCRdb, which keeps in-frame sequences with V and J called. Part of the clones is missing from these tables; in studies checked, under half for an unresolved V gene and the rest for unknown reasons. Clonal size and the V and J genes are those of that table, whereas D and trimming came from the DNA. Here the sample has just over 20,000 clones; 70% to 80% occur a single time. Over 8.5% of the sample is held by the ten biggest clonotypes.

The data stem from a study of long-term antiretroviral therapy in people with HIV (dated 2022 in TCRdb). Turning to the overall study: The earliest samples were collected approximately a decade before the 2015 WHO recommendation for immediate ART, a period when ART was typically delayed until CD4 counts fell. A retrospective serial study tested whether ART initiation and durable HIV suppression were associated with changes in peripheral blood TRB repertoire composition and diversity. A total of 192 cryopreserved PBMC samples came from around 30 adults with confirmed HIV infection and were collected serially over a mean of roughly six years (range 1-12). Among the 30 to 35 participants with HIV, eleven to twelve were female. No cross-contamination during QIAcube processing was shown when test extractions of a monoclonal T-cell line were performed alongside roughly 30 polyclonal samples.

Trimming at the junction amounts to 5 bases on V and 0 bases on J, and the germline ends lie 12 bases apart. The CDR3 covers 15 residues, taking in both the cysteine and the phenylalanine. The DNA shown is the 45-base CDR3, in frame from base 1. According to the germline V gene, CDR1 reads SGHRS and CDR2 reads YFSETQ. Results the study describes overall, beyond this receptor: The samples were dated from about 2003 to 2018, and the ART regimens that were used may be less effective than current ART regimens. At every time point, the repertoire was dominated by expanded TRB clones first identified before ART initiation, although this dominance fluctuated and, in many PLHIV, declined after ART. Owing to limited PBMC availability, only the TCR beta chain was sequenced, without alpha chain pairing. Inferences about post-ART repertoire changes are limited because no data were available on ART adherence, viral resistance or therapy changes. A significant increase in TRB diversity was found to be associated with ART initiation, although TRB diversity was observed to remain significantly below that of transplant donor controls even after long-term ART. Because pre-ART samples had limited cell numbers, profiling was done on unsorted PBMC rather than on sorted CD4+ and CD8+ T cells. HIV repertoires had narrower CDR3 length ranges than controls, and the network structure suggested an antigen-experienced repertoire that shifted only slightly toward naive after ART.

To be included, a participant needed at least one PBMC sample from before ART initiation plus at least two post-ART samples. Treatment was received in the United States of America by all participants with HIV. Before DNA extraction, cryopreserved samples of roughly 0.95-10 million PBMC were thawed and washed. At the time of the earliest PBMC sample for each participant with HIV, ages ranged from 23 to 54 years. PBMC samples from each participant spanned 1-4 timepoints before ART initiation and 2-8 timepoints after ART initiation, with a median of 7 samples. Serial HIV viral load, CD4+ T-cell count, ART history and demographic data were obtained for every participant. Genomic DNA was extracted from unsorted PBMC with a Qiagen kit on a QIAcube, with processing performed in batches of 12 samples.

The input for sequencing was unsorted PBMCs, taken 4.1 years after starting antiretroviral therapy. The rearrangement combines TRBV5-1 with TRBJ1-3; the D gene remains uncertain. The sequence derives from a woman in her thirties or forties with HIV. The CDR3 amino acid sequence is: CASSWAGSSGNTIYF. At the DNA level, the sequence is TGCGCCAGCAGTTGGGCGGGAAGCTCTGGAAACACCATATATTTT.